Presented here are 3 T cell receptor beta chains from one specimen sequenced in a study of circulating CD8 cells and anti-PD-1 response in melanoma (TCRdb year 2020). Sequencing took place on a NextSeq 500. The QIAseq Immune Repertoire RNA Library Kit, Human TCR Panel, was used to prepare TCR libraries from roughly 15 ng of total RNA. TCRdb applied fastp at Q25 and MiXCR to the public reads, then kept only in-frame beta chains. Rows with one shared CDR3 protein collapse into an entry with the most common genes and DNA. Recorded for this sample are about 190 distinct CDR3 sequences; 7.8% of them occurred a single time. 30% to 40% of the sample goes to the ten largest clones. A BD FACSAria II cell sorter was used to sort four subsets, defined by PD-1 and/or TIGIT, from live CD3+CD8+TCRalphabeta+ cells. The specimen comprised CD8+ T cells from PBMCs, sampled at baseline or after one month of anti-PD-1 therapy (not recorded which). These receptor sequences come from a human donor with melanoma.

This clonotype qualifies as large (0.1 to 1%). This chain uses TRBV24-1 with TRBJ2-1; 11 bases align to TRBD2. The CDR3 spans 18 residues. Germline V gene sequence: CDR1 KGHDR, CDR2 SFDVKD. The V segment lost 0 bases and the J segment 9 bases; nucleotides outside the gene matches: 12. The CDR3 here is CATSDLGTLAGGPREQFF. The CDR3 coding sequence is TGTGCCACCAGTGATTTGGGAACCTTAGCGGGGGGGCCGCGTGAGCAGTTCTTC.

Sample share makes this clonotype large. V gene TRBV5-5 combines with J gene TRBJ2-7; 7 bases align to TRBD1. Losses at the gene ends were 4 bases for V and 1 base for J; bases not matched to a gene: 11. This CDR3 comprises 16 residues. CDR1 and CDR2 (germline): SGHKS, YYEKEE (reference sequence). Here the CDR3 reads CASSGSIGTASYEQYF. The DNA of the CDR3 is TGTGCCAGCAGCGGCTCGATTGGGACAGCTTCCTACGAGCAGTACTTC. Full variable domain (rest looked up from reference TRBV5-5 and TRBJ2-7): DAGVTQSPTHLIKTRGQQVTLRCSPISGHKSVSWYQQVLGQGPQFIFQYYEKEERGRGNFPDRFSARQFPNYSSELNVNALLLGDSALYLCASSGSIGTASYEQYFGPGTRLTVT.

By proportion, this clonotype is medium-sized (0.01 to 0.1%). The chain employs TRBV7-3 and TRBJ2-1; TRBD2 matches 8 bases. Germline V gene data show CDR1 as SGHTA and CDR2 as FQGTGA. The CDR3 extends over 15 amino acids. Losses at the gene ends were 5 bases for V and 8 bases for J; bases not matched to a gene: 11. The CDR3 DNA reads TGTGCCAGCAGCGGCACGGGGGGGGCCCTCGATGAGCAGTTCTTC. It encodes CASSGTGGALDEQFF.